The sequence of this TCR beta chain was determined in a study of cytomegalovirus exposure and HLA in healthy donors. Findings of the study overall: An analysis done earlier found most TCR beta V segments productive about 87% or about 30% of the time. TCR beta sequences reportedly predicted the HLA-A and HLA-B alleles of most subjects accurately.

With regard to this clone: No antigen is known for it.

Researchers ran the PCR with 60 Vbeta and 13 Jbeta primers. Using immunoSEQ multiplex PCR, the repertoire was profiled, and TCRdb retains in-frame clones only, with some absent. The sample lists 110,000 to 150,000 clones, 75% occurring once. CDR1 is MNHEY and CDR2 is SVGAGI in the germline V gene. Unmatched junction bases numbered 5, after V lost 5 bases and J lost 5 bases. The CDR3 is made up of 14 amino acids. Sequencing was performed on PBMCs. The V gene is TRBV6-5, the J gene TRBJ2-1, with 8 bases that match TRBD1. The receptor comes from a man aged 25-45 years in good health and CMV-seronegative. Here the CDR3 DNA reads TGTGCCAGCAGTAAGACAGGGGAGGACAATGAGCAGTTCTTC. Encoded protein: CASSKTGEDNEQFF.